A selection of T cell receptor beta chains follows, all from one sample in a study of blood T cell repertoires in COVID-19. Sequenced by immunoSEQ multiplex PCR; TCRdb stores in-frame clones only, minus some. In the table there are over 250,000 clones, around 89% of which are singletons. Source material: peripheral blood. All receptors come from a man in his sixties who had recovered from COVID-19. The CDR3 runs from the conserved cysteine through the conserved F or W. The D gene is left open where the match is weak. Clone sizes are given selectively: once, few, many, or a class where the clone is expanded.

clone_size: -
d_call: TRBD2
v_call: TRBV27
j_call: TRBJ2-7
cdr3_aa: CASSSLSGGPLEQYF
cdr3_nt: TGTGCCAGCAGTTCGCTTAGCGGGGGCCCCCTGGAGCAGTACTTC

clone_size: -
d_call: -
v_call: TRBV27
j_call: TRBJ1-6
cdr3_aa: CASSSLGGGAGAPLHF
cdr3_nt: TGTGCCAGCAGTTCACTAGGTGGAGGGGCTGGGGCACCCCTCCACTTT

clone_size: -
d_call: -
v_call: TRBV6-2/TRBV6-3
j_call: TRBJ1-1
cdr3_aa: CASSFDILMNTEAFF
cdr3_nt: TGTGCCAGCAGTTTCGACATACTTATGAACACTGAAGCTTTCTTT

clone_size: -
d_call: -
v_call: TRBV10-3
j_call: TRBJ1-1
cdr3_aa: CAIKGGQSDTEAFF
cdr3_nt: TGTGCCATCAAGGGAGGGCAGTCCGACACTGAAGCTTTCTTT

clone_size: -
d_call: -
v_call: TRBV11-3
j_call: TRBJ2-3
cdr3_aa: CASSLEGRFGTDTQYF
cdr3_nt: TGTGCCAGCAGCTTAGAGGGGCGCTTTGGCACAGATACGCAGTATTTT

clone_size: -
d_call: TRBD1
v_call: TRBV7-2
j_call: TRBJ2-1
cdr3_aa: CASSLTPGQNNEQFF
cdr3_nt: TGTGCCAGCAGCCTTACACCGGGACAGAACAATGAGCAGTTCTTC

clone_size: -
d_call: TRBD1
v_call: TRBV7-9
j_call: TRBJ2-7
cdr3_aa: CASDSWDRGTYEQYF
cdr3_nt: TGTGCCAGCGATTCATGGGACAGGGGTACCTACGAGCAGTACTTC

clone_size: few
d_call: -
v_call: TRBV19
j_call: TRBJ1-3
cdr3_aa: CASPTSGNIAGNTIYF
cdr3_nt: TGTGCCAGTCCGACCTCAGGGAATATTGCGGGAAACACCATATATTTT

clone_size: -
d_call: TRBD2
v_call: TRBV6-5
j_call: TRBJ2-7
cdr3_aa: CASETSGGYEQYF
cdr3_nt: TGTGCCTCGGAGACTAGCGGGGGATACGAGCAGTACTTC

clone_size: -
d_call: -
v_call: TRBV6-5
j_call: TRBJ1-2
cdr3_aa: CASTDGGRDYGYTF
cdr3_nt: TGTGCCAGTACGGACGGGGGGCGCGACTATGGCTACACCTTC

clone_size: few
d_call: -
v_call: TRBV10-3
j_call: TRBJ2-5
cdr3_aa: CAISTPVGQETQYF
cdr3_nt: TGTGCCATCAGCACCCCGGTCGGCCAAGAGACCCAGTACTTC

clone_size: -
d_call: -
v_call: TRBV20-1
j_call: TRBJ2-7
cdr3_aa: CSATRSYEQYF
cdr3_nt: TGCAGTGCTACCCGGTCCTACGAGCAGTACTTC

clone_size: once
d_call: -
v_call: TRBV15
j_call: TRBJ1-2
cdr3_aa: CATSRDGGGYGYTF
cdr3_nt: TGTGCCACCAGCAGAGACGGCGGTGGCTATGGCTACACCTTC

clone_size: -
d_call: TRBD1
v_call: TRBV14
j_call: TRBJ1-1
cdr3_aa: CASSQLGTGPEAFF
cdr3_nt: TGTGCCAGCAGCCAACTTGGGACAGGCCCTGAAGCTTTCTTT

clone_size: -
d_call: -
v_call: TRBV7-8
j_call: TRBJ2-5
cdr3_aa: CASSLMRGMETQYF
cdr3_nt: TGTGCCAGCAGCTTAATGAGGGGGATGGAGACCCAGTACTTC

clone_size: -
d_call: -
v_call: TRBV6-5
j_call: TRBJ2-5
cdr3_aa: CASSYSMTQYF
cdr3_nt: TGTGCCAGCAGCTATTCTATGACCCAGTACTTC

clone_size: once
d_call: TRBD1
v_call: TRBV13
j_call: TRBJ1-2
cdr3_aa: CASSFGGQGSYTF
cdr3_nt: TGTGCCAGCAGCTTCGGGGGACAGGGGAGCTACACCTTC

clone_size: -
d_call: TRBD1
v_call: TRBV12-3/TRBV12-4
j_call: TRBJ1-1
cdr3_aa: CANHRGNTEAFF
cdr3_nt: TGTGCCAACCACAGGGGAAACACTGAAGCTTTCTTT

clone_size: -
d_call: -
v_call: TRBV6-4
j_call: TRBJ2-3
cdr3_aa: CASSDRGELGADTQYF
cdr3_nt: TGTGCCAGCAGTGATCGCGGGGAACTCGGGGCAGATACGCAGTATTTT

clone_size: -
d_call: TRBD1
v_call: TRBV2
j_call: TRBJ1-3
cdr3_aa: CASTRTGAVAGNTIYF
cdr3_nt: TGTGCCAGCACCCGGACAGGGGCGGTGGCAGGAAACACCATATATTTT

clone_size: few
d_call: -
v_call: TRBV14
j_call: TRBJ1-2
cdr3_aa: CASSQVVGHPRGKDGYTF
cdr3_nt: TGTGCCAGCAGCCAAGTTGTGGGGCACCCCCGAGGAAAGGATGGCTACACCTTC

clone_size: -
d_call: TRBD1
v_call: TRBV5-1
j_call: TRBJ1-2
cdr3_aa: CASSWDRGLGGYTF
cdr3_nt: TGCGCCAGCAGCTGGGACAGGGGCTTGGGTGGCTACACCTTC

clone_size: -
d_call: -
v_call: TRBV4-2
j_call: TRBJ2-7
cdr3_aa: CASSQAKDLPQYF
cdr3_nt: TGTGCCAGCAGCCAAGCGAAAGACTTGCCGCAGTACTTC

clone_size: -
d_call: TRBD2
v_call: TRBV7-2
j_call: TRBJ2-1
cdr3_aa: CASSFTGTSHNEQFF
cdr3_nt: TGTGCCAGCAGCTTCACTGGGACTAGTCACAATGAGCAGTTCTTC

clone_size: -
d_call: -
v_call: TRBV9
j_call: TRBJ2-3
cdr3_aa: CASSVEARPNTDTQYF
cdr3_nt: TGTGCCAGCAGCGTAGAGGCTAGACCCAACACAGATACGCAGTATTTT

clone_size: -
d_call: TRBD2
v_call: TRBV7-8
j_call: TRBJ2-1
cdr3_aa: CASSYQSGGRRPYNEQFF
cdr3_nt: TGTGCCAGCAGCTACCAAAGCGGGGGCCGGCGGCCCTACAATGAGCAGTTCTTC

clone_size: -
d_call: -
v_call: TRBV7-9
j_call: TRBJ1-1
cdr3_aa: CASSPGQYLNTEAFF
cdr3_nt: TGTGCCAGCAGCCCAGGACAATACCTGAACACTGAAGCTTTCTTT

clone_size: -
d_call: -
v_call: TRBV27
j_call: TRBJ1-2
cdr3_aa: CASSFAGNYGYTF
cdr3_nt: TGTGCCAGCAGTTTCGCCGGGAACTATGGCTACACCTTC

clone_size: -
d_call: -
v_call: TRBV27
j_call: TRBJ1-5
cdr3_aa: CASSSRQNQPQHF
cdr3_nt: TGTGCCAGCAGTTCCCGACAGAATCAGCCCCAGCATTTT

clone_size: -
d_call: TRBD2
v_call: TRBV7-8
j_call: TRBJ2-1
cdr3_aa: CASSLGPQRGQFF
cdr3_nt: TGTGCCAGCAGCTTAGGGCCGCAGCGGGGGCAGTTCTTC

clone_size: -
d_call: -
v_call: TRBV6-5
j_call: TRBJ2-7
cdr3_aa: CASTPSRFSYEQYF
cdr3_nt: TGTGCCAGCACCCCATCGCGCTTCTCCTACGAGCAGTACTTC

clone_size: -
d_call: TRBD1
v_call: TRBV18
j_call: TRBJ1-3
cdr3_aa: CASSSWGKGQGDPGNTIYF
cdr3_nt: TGTGCCAGCTCAAGCTGGGGGAAGGGACAGGGAGATCCTGGAAACACCATATATTTT

clone_size: -
d_call: TRBD2
v_call: TRBV2
j_call: TRBJ2-3
cdr3_aa: CASGTGGRSDTQYF
cdr3_nt: TGTGCCAGCGGGACCGGGGGGAGGTCAGATACGCAGTATTTT

clone_size: -
d_call: -
v_call: TRBV6-5
j_call: TRBJ2-2
cdr3_aa: CASKQGQTNTGELFF
cdr3_nt: TGTGCCAGCAAGCAAGGACAGACGAACACCGGGGAGCTGTTTTTT

clone_size: -
d_call: -
v_call: TRBV29-1
j_call: TRBJ1-1
cdr3_aa: CSVWGATGTEAFF
cdr3_nt: TGCAGCGTTTGGGGAGCGACCGGCACTGAAGCTTTCTTT

clone_size: -
d_call: -
v_call: TRBV6-5
j_call: TRBJ1-3
cdr3_aa: CASSYGGDGGNTIYF
cdr3_nt: TGTGCCAGCAGTTACGGGGGGGATGGAGGAAACACCATATATTTT

clone_size: -
d_call: TRBD1
v_call: TRBV28
j_call: TRBJ2-5
cdr3_aa: CASSSWGKGAGETQYF
cdr3_nt: TGTGCCAGCAGCTCCTGGGGCAAGGGGGCTGGGGAGACCCAGTACTTC

clone_size: -
d_call: -
v_call: TRBV7-8
j_call: TRBJ1-3
cdr3_aa: CASSLGSGGGGGNTIYF
cdr3_nt: TGTGCCAGCAGCTTAGGCAGTGGCGGGGGCGGCGGAAACACCATATATTTT

clone_size: -
d_call: -
v_call: TRBV30
j_call: TRBJ1-3
cdr3_aa: CAWSLSGGLSGNTIYF
cdr3_nt: TGTGCCTGGAGCCTTTCCGGGGGTCTCTCTGGAAACACCATATATTTT